This T cell receptor beta chain comes out of a study of T cells in Graves' hyperthyroidism and ophthalmopathy. Study-level findings and limits: Most clonotypes that expanded in the thyroid above 0.001 also showed up in blood. Ophthalmopathy stood apart from stable hyperthyroidism in a 13 V-J model.

The sample holds many counts of this clonotype. Its cognate antigen is unknown. The TCR beta CDR3 regions underwent amplification using RNA transcripts as the source. The HTBI primer set served for first-round RT-PCR of the TCR CDR3. TCRdb re-called the multiplex PCR reads with MiXCR, one entry per CDR3 protein. Of 300,000 to 400,000 distinct CDR3 sequences in the sample, about 21% were seen once. The authors obtained PBMCs from roughly 10 ml of fresh peripheral blood. V lost 1 base and J 2 bases, leaving 5 bases between the germline ends. The V gene's germline CDR1 is SGHAT and CDR2 FQNNGV. CDR3 length: 13 amino acids.

This TCR derives from a woman aged 45-59 years with Graves' hyperthyroidism. The specimen sequenced was blood. The genes are TRBV11-2 and TRBJ1-2, with D unresolved. CDR3 region: CASSLVQNYGYTF. CDR3 bases: TGTGCCAGCAGCTTAGTCCAAAACTATGGCTACACCTTC.